These T cell receptor beta chains were read from a single sample in a study of T cells after yellow fever vaccination. One entry per CDR3 protein, called by TCRdb with MiXCR from the 5' RACE reads. There are 78,000 or so distinct CDR3 sequences in the sample; around 7.9% occur only once, and over 25% lies in the top ten. The material sequenced was CD8+ T cells sorted from PBMCs, taken roughly 10 days after the first yellow fever vaccination. These receptor sequences come from a man aged 18 to 30 who received the YFV17D yellow fever vaccine. Each CDR3 is given with its conserved first and last residue. Each record gives: J gene, D gene, clone size, V gene, CDR3 protein, CDR3 DNA. A D gene is named only where the DNA matches it firmly. Clone size appears in some rows only: once, few, many, or a class for an expanded clone.

J: TRBJ2-5; D: -; size: many; V: TRBV6-2/TRBV6-3; CDR3: CASGQDPQETQYF; DNA: TGTGCCAGCGGCCAGGACCCACAAGAGACCCAGTACTTC
J: TRBJ1-3; D: -; size: -; V: TRBV5-5; CDR3: CASSGTPGNTIYF; DNA: TGTGCCAGCAGCGGGACCCCGGGAAACACCATATATTTT
J: TRBJ1-2; D: -; size: many; V: TRBV12-3/TRBV12-4; CDR3: CASSLAGNYGYTF; DNA: TGTGCCAGCAGTTTGGCGGGGAACTATGGCTACACCTTC
J: TRBJ2-7; D: TRBD1; size: -; V: TRBV19; CDR3: CASTSGDSYEQYF; DNA: TGTGCCAGTACCTCAGGGGACAGCTACGAGCAGTACTTC
J: TRBJ2-2; D: -; size: few; V: TRBV11-3; CDR3: CASSLEGGFTGELFF; DNA: TGTGCCAGCAGCTTAGAGGGCGGCTTTACCGGGGAGCTGTTTTTT
J: TRBJ2-2; D: TRBD1; size: few; V: TRBV5-1; CDR3: CASSCGQGNTGELFF; DNA: TGCGCCAGCAGCTGCGGACAGGGCAACACCGGGGAGCTGTTTTTT
J: TRBJ2-1; D: -; size: -; V: TRBV7-3; CDR3: CASSDSTSNEQFF; DNA: TGTGCCAGCAGCGATTCGACTAGCAATGAGCAGTTCTTC
J: TRBJ2-3; D: -; size: -; V: TRBV3-1; CDR3: CASCQGLTFADTQYF; DNA: TGTGCCTCCTGCCAAGGGCTGACTTTTGCAGATACGCAGTATTTT
J: TRBJ1-5; D: TRBD1; size: many; V: TRBV6-5; CDR3: CASSTTGHNQPQHF; DNA: TGTGCCAGCAGTACGACAGGGCACAATCAGCCCCAGCATTTT
J: TRBJ2-1; D: TRBD2; size: many; V: TRBV28; CDR3: CASSLPGLAGTSSYNEQFF; DNA: TGTGCCAGCAGCCTACCGGGACTAGCGGGGACGAGCTCCTACAATGAGCAGTTCTTC
J: TRBJ1-2; D: -; size: many; V: TRBV7-8; CDR3: CASSAGQLYGYTF; DNA: TGTGCCAGCAGCGCTGGACAACTCTATGGCTACACCTTC
J: TRBJ2-1; D: TRBD2; size: -; V: TRBV7-6; CDR3: CASSPTSGALLTYNEQFF; DNA: TGTGCCAGCAGCCCCACGAGCGGGGCCCTCCTGACCTACAATGAGCAGTTCTTC
J: TRBJ1-1; D: -; size: once; V: TRBV29-1; CDR3: CSVKGYRESTEAFF; DNA: TGCAGCGTTAAAGGGTACAGGGAGAGCACTGAAGCTTTCTTT
J: TRBJ2-5; D: -; size: -; V: TRBV21-1; CDR3: CASSTGLAGHQETQYF; DNA: TGTGCCAGCAGTACGGGACTAGCGGGGCACCAAGAGACCCAGTACTTC
J: TRBJ2-7; D: -; size: many; V: TRBV24-1; CDR3: CATSDYGAIYEQYF; DNA: TGTGCCACCAGTGATTACGGGGCGATATACGAGCAGTACTTC
J: TRBJ2-5; D: -; size: many; V: TRBV4-2; CDR3: CASSQGSGGGGAETQYF; DNA: TGTGCCAGCAGCCAAGGGAGTGGAGGGGGGGGCGCGGAGACCCAGTACTTC
J: TRBJ1-1; D: -; size: few; V: TRBV5-1; CDR3: CASSLGPRGDTEAFF; DNA: TGCGCCAGCAGCTTGGGCCCACGGGGGGACACTGAAGCTTTCTTT
J: TRBJ1-1; D: -; size: many; V: TRBV7-6; CDR3: CASSLAVWTEAFF; DNA: TGTGCCAGCAGCTTAGCAGTATGGACTGAAGCTTTCTTT
J: TRBJ1-5; D: -; size: -; V: TRBV6-2/TRBV6-3; CDR3: CASSYYGNQPQHF; DNA: TGTGCCAGCAGTTACTACGGCAATCAGCCCCAGCATTTT
J: TRBJ2-5; D: -; size: many; V: TRBV6-2/TRBV6-3; CDR3: CASMRNQETQYF; DNA: TGTGCCAGCATGCGAAACCAAGAGACCCAGTACTTC
J: TRBJ2-7; D: -; size: many; V: TRBV30; CDR3: CAWSVPPGRYEQYF; DNA: TGTGCCTGGAGTGTACCCCCGGGGAGATACGAGCAGTACTTC
J: TRBJ2-2; D: TRBD1; size: -; V: TRBV7-9; CDR3: CASTPSGTGAGGELFF; DNA: TGTGCCAGCACCCCCTCCGGGACAGGGGCCGGGGGGGAGCTGTTTTTT
J: TRBJ1-1; D: -; size: many; V: TRBV7-2; CDR3: CASSSYDGEAFF; DNA: TGTGCCAGCAGCTCCTACGACGGTGAAGCTTTCTTT
J: TRBJ1-5; D: TRBD1; size: many; V: TRBV6-6; CDR3: CAAGQGPNQPQHF; DNA: TGTGCCGCGGGACAGGGCCCCAATCAGCCCCAGCATTTT
J: TRBJ1-1; D: -; size: many; V: TRBV25-1; CDR3: CASSGLTSQNTEAFF; DNA: TGTGCCAGCAGTGGATTAACATCACAGAACACTGAAGCTTTCTTT
J: TRBJ1-2; D: -; size: many; V: TRBV4-3; CDR3: CASSRSGFNYGYTF; DNA: TGCGCCAGCAGCCGATCGGGATTCAACTATGGCTACACCTTC
J: TRBJ2-5; D: TRBD2; size: many; V: TRBV7-2; CDR3: CASSPWTSGQETQYF; DNA: TGTGCCAGCAGCCCGTGGACTAGCGGCCAAGAGACCCAGTACTTC
J: TRBJ2-7; D: TRBD1; size: -; V: TRBV18; CDR3: CASSPPGTGALYEQYF; DNA: TGTGCCAGCTCACCCCCTGGGACAGGGGCCCTCTACGAGCAGTACTTC
J: TRBJ2-7; D: TRBD1; size: many; V: TRBV10-3; CDR3: CAISATGTWTYEQYF; DNA: TGTGCCATCAGTGCGACAGGGACGTGGACCTACGAGCAGTACTTC
J: TRBJ1-2; D: -; size: few; V: TRBV20-1; CDR3: CSARGVSYNYGYTF; DNA: TGCAGTGCTAGAGGGGTTTCTTATAACTATGGCTACACCTTC
J: TRBJ2-1; D: -; size: -; V: TRBV7-8; CDR3: CASSLIIRYYEQFF; DNA: TGTGCCAGCAGCTTAATTATTAGATACTATGAGCAGTTCTTC
J: TRBJ1-6; D: -; size: many; V: TRBV4-3; CDR3: CASSQDVGSPLHF; DNA: TGCGCCAGCAGCCAAGACGTTGGGTCACCCCTCCACTTT
J: TRBJ1-1; D: TRBD1; size: few; V: TRBV29-1; CDR3: CSVSQGGWTEAFF; DNA: TGCAGCGTCTCCCAGGGGGGTTGGACTGAAGCTTTCTTT
J: TRBJ2-3; D: -; size: many; V: TRBV15; CDR3: CATSRDTGEDTQYF; DNA: TGTGCCACCAGCAGAGATACGGGGGAAGATACGCAGTATTTT
J: TRBJ2-3; D: -; size: many; V: TRBV7-9; CDR3: CASSPVGSASTDTQYF; DNA: TGTGCCAGCAGCCCAGTGGGATCGGCTAGCACAGATACGCAGTATTTT
J: TRBJ1-5; D: -; size: few; V: TRBV27; CDR3: CASSLSRDSNQPQHF; DNA: TGTGCCAGCAGTTTATCAAGGGACAGCAATCAGCCCCAGCATTTT
J: TRBJ2-2; D: -; size: few; V: TRBV19; CDR3: CASSLFRNTGELFF; DNA: TGTGCCAGCAGCCTGTTTAGGAACACCGGGGAGCTGTTTTTT
J: TRBJ1-6; D: TRBD1; size: many; V: TRBV4-3; CDR3: CASSQGTGYNSPLHF; DNA: TGCGCCAGCAGCCAAGGGACAGGGTATAATTCACCCCTCCACTTT
J: TRBJ1-4; D: -; size: -; V: TRBV4-3; CDR3: CASSQELRGVGEKLFF; DNA: TGCGCCAGCAGCCAAGAATTGAGAGGGGTCGGTGAAAAACTGTTTTTT
J: TRBJ2-4; D: TRBD2; size: many; V: TRBV7-9; CDR3: CASSLVTSGEENIQYF; DNA: TGTGCCAGCAGCTTAGTTACTAGCGGGGAAGAAAACATTCAGTACTTC
J: TRBJ2-2; D: -; size: -; V: TRBV19; CDR3: CASSFRSSAGELFF; DNA: TGTGCCAGTAGTTTCAGGTCTAGCGCCGGGGAGCTGTTTTTT
J: TRBJ2-7; D: -; size: many; V: TRBV29-1; CDR3: CSVEDPQSPYEQYF; DNA: TGCAGCGTTGAAGACCCACAGTCCCCCTACGAGCAGTACTTC
J: TRBJ2-2; D: -; size: many; V: TRBV14; CDR3: CASSPQNTGELFF; DNA: TGTGCCAGCAGCCCACAAAACACCGGGGAGCTGTTTTTT
J: TRBJ2-3; D: TRBD2; size: many; V: TRBV15; CDR3: CATSRLGTSVGRTQYF; DNA: TGTGCCACCAGCAGACTTGGGACTAGCGTCGGGAGGACGCAGTATTTT
J: TRBJ2-3; D: TRBD2; size: -; V: TRBV4-1; CDR3: CASSQTRLAGGGTDTQYF; DNA: TGCGCCAGCAGCCAGACACGACTAGCGGGGGGTGGCACAGATACGCAGTATTTT
J: TRBJ1-4; D: -; size: many; V: TRBV12-3/TRBV12-4; CDR3: CASNDSRDPSQKLFF; DNA: TGTGCCAGCAATGATTCCCGGGACCCATCACAGAAACTGTTTTTT
J: TRBJ2-1; D: -; size: -; V: TRBV5-4; CDR3: CASSNAGTLSSYNEQFF; DNA: TGTGCCAGCAGCAATGCCGGGACGCTGAGCTCCTACAATGAGCAGTTCTTC
J: TRBJ1-1; D: TRBD1; size: many; V: TRBV3-1; CDR3: CASRDRGEAFF; DNA: TGTGCCAGCAGGGACAGGGGAGAAGCTTTCTTT
J: TRBJ2-3; D: TRBD2; size: -; V: TRBV5-1; CDR3: CASSNGGAADTQYF; DNA: TGCGCCAGCAGCAACGGGGGGGCCGCAGATACGCAGTATTTT
J: TRBJ2-3; D: -; size: -; V: TRBV5-6; CDR3: CASSLGSYSDTQYF; DNA: TGTGCCAGCAGCCTGGGATCTTACTCGGATACGCAGTATTTT
J: TRBJ2-3; D: TRBD1; size: -; V: TRBV6-2/TRBV6-3; CDR3: CASSRSRQGRDTQYF; DNA: TGTGCCAGCAGTCGTTCCCGACAGGGGAGAGATACGCAGTATTTT